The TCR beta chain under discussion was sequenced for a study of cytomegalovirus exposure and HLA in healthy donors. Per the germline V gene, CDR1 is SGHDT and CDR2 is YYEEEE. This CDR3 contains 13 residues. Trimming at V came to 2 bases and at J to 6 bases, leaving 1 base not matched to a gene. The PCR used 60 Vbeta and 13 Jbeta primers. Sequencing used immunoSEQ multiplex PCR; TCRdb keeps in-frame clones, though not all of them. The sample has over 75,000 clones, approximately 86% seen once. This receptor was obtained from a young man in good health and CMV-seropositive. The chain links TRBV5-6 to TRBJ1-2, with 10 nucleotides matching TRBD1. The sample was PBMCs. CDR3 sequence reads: CASSLGTGDGYTF. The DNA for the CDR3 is TGTGCCAGCAGCTTAGGGACAGGGGATGGCTACACCTTC.